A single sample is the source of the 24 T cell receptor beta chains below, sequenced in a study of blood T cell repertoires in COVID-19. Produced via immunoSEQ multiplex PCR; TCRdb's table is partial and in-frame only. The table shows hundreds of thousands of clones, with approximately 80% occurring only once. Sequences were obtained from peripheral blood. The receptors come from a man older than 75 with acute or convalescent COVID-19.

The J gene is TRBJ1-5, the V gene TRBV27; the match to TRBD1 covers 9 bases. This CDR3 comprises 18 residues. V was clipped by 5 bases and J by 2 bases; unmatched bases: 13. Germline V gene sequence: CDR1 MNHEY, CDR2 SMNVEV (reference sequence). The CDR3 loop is CASSPKTGTGWRNQPQHF. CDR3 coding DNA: TGTGCCAGCAGTCCGAAAACCGGGACAGGGTGGCGCAATCAGCCCCAGCATTTT.

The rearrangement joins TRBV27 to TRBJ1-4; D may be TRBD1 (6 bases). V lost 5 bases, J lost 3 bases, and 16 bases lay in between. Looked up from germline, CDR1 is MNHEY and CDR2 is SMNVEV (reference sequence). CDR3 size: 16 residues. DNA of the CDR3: TGTGCCAGCAGTATCCTCAGGGGTGGACCTAATGAAAAACTGTTTTTT. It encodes CASSILRGGPNEKLFF.

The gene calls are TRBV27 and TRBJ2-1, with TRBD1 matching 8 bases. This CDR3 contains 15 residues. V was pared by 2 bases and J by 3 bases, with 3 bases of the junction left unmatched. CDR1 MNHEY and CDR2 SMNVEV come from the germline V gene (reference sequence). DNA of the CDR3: TGTGCCAGCAGTTTAGACAGGGGACTCTACAATGAGCAGTTCTTC. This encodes CASSLDRGLYNEQFF.

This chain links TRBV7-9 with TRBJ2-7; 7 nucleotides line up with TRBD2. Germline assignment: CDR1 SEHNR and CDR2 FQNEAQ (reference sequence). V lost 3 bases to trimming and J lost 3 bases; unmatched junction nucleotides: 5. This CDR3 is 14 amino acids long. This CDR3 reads CASSLRGGFYEQYF. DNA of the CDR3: TGTGCCAGCAGCTTGCGGGGAGGGTTCTACGAGCAGTACTTC.

The CDR3 loop reads CASSISGIYYEQYF. Written as DNA, the CDR3 is TGTGCCAGTAGTATCTCAGGGATCTATTACGAGCAGTACTTC. This chain uses TRBV19 with TRBJ2-7; possibly TRBD1 for D (5 bases). V shed 3 bases and J shed 4 bases, with 13 bases lying between them. Per germline, CDR1 LNHDA and CDR2 SQIVND (reference sequence). CDR3 length: 14 amino acids.

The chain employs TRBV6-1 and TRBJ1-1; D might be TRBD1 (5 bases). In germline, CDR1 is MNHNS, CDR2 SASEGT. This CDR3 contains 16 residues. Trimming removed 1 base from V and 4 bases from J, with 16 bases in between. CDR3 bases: TGTGCCAGCAGTGAAGGTATGGGGCTCTTCTCCACTGAAGCTTTCTTT. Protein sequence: CASSEGMGLFSTEAFF.

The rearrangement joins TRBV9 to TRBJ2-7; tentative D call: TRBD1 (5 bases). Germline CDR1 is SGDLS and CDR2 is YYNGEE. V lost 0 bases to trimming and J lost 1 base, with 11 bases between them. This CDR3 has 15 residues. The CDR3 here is CASSVGVTDSYEQYF. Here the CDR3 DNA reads TGTGCCAGCAGCGTAGGTGTGACAGATTCCTACGAGCAGTACTTC.

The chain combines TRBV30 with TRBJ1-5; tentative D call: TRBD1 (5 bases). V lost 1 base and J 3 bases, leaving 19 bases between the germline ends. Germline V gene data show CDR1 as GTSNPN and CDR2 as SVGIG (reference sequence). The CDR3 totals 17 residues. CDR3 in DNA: TGTGCCTGGAGTGGCGCTGTCGGGGGACGGTTCAATCAGCCCCAGCATTTT. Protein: CAWSGAVGGRFNQPQHF. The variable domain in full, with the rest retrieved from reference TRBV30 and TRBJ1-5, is SQTIHQWPATLVQPVGSPLSLECTVEGTSNPNLYWYRQAAGRGLQLLFYSVGIGQISSEVPQNLSASRPQDRQFILSSKKLLLSDSGFYLCAWSGAVGGRFNQPQHFGDGTRLSIL.

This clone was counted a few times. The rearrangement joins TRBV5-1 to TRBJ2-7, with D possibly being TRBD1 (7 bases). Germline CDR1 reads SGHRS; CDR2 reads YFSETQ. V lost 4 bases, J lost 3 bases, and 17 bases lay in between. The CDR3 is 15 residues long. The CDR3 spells CASSATTGRYYEQYF. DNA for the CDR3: TGCGCCAGCAGCGCCACGACAGGGAGGTACTACGAGCAGTACTTC.

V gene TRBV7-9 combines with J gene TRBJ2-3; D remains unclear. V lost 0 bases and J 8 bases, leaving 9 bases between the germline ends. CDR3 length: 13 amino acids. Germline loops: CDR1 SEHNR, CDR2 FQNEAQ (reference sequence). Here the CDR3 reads CASSLASAATQYF. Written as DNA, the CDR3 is TGTGCCAGCAGCTTAGCGTCGGCGGCTACGCAGTATTTT.

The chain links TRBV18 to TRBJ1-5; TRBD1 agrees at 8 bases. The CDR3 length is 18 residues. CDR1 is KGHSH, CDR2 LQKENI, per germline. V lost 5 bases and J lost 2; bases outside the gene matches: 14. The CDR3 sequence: CASSTIGQGGRGNQPQHF. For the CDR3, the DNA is TGTGCCAGCTCAACAATTGGACAGGGAGGACGGGGCAATCAGCCCCAGCATTTT.

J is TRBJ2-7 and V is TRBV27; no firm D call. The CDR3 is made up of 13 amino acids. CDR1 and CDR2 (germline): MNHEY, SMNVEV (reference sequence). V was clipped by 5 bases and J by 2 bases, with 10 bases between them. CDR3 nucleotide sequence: TGTGCCAGCAGTCCCTTCACTCCCTACGAGCAGTACTTC. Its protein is CASSPFTPYEQYF.

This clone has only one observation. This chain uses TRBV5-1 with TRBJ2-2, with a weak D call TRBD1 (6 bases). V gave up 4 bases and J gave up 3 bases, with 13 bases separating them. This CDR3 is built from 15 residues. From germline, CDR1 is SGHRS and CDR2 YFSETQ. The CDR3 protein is CASSTGHRDTGELFF. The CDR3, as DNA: TGCGCCAGCAGCACGGGACACAGGGACACCGGGGAGCTGTTTTTT.

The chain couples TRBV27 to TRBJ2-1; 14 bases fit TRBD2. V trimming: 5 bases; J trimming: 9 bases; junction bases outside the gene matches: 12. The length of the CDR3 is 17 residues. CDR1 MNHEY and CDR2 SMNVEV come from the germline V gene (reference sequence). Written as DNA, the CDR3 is TGTGCCAGCAGTCTCCTGACTAGCGGGGGGGCATTCCGTGAGCAGTTCTTC. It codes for CASSLLTSGGAFREQFF.

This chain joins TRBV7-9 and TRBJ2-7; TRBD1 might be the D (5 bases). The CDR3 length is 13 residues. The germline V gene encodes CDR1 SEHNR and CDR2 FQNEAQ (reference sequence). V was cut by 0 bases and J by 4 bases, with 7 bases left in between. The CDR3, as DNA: TGTGCCAGCAGCTTAGCGAAGGGGTACGAGCAGTACTTC. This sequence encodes CASSLAKGYEQYF.

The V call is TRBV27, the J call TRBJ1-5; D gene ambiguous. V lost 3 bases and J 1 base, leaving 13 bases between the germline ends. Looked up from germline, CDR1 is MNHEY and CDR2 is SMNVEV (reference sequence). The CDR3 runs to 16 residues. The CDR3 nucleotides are TGTGCCAGCAGTTTGAAATCGGGAGTGAGCAATCAGCCCCAGCATTTT. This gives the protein CASSLKSGVSNQPQHF.

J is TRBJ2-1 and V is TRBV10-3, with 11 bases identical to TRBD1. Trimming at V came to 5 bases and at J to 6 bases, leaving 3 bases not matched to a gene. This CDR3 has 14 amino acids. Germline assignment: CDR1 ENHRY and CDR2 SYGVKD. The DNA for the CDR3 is TGTGCCATCAGTCGGACAGGGGGCTCCAATGAGCAGTTCTTC. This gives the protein CAISRTGGSNEQFF.

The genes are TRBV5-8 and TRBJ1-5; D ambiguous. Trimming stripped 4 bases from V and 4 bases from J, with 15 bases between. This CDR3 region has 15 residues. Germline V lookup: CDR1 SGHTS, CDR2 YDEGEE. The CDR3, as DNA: TGTGCCAGCAGCCAACAGTGGGGAGGGAATCAGCCCCAGCATTTT. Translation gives CASSQQWGGNQPQHF.

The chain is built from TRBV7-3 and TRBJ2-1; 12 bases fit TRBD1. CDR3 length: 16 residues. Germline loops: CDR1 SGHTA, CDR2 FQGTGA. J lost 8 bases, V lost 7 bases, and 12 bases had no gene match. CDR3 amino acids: CASTKTGTGGRDEQFF. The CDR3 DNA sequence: TGTGCCAGCACTAAAACGGGGACAGGGGGCAGAGATGAGCAGTTCTTC. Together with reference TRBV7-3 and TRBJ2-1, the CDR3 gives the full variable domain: GAGVSQTPSNKVTEKGKYVELRCDPISGHTALYWYRQSLGQGPEFLIYFQGTGAADDSGLPNDRFFAVRPEGSVSTLKIQRTERGDSAVYLCASTKTGTGGRDEQFFGPGTRLTVL.

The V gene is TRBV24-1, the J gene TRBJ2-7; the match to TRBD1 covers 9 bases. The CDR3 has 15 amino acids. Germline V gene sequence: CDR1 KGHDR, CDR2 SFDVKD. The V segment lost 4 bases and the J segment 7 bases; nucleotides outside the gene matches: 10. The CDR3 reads CATSDSGTGSREQYF. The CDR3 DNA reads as TGTGCCACCAGTGACTCCGGGACAGGGAGTCGGGAGCAGTACTTC.

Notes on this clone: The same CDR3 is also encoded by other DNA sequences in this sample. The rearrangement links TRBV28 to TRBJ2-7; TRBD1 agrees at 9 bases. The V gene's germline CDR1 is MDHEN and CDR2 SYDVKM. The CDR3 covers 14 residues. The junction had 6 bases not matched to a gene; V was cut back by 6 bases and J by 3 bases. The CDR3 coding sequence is TGTGCCAGCAGCCTAACAGGGGGCAGCTACGAGCAGTACTTC. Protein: CASSLTGGSYEQYF.

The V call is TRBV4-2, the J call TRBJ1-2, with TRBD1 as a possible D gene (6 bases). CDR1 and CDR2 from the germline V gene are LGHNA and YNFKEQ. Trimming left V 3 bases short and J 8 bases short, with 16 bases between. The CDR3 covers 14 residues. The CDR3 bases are TGTGCCAGCAGCCAGGACGGGACATCGCTAGGCTACACCTTC. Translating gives CASSQDGTSLGYTF.

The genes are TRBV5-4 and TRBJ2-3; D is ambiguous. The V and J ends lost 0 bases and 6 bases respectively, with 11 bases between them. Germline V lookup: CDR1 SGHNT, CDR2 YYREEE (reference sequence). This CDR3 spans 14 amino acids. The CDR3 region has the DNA TGTGCCAGCAGCTTGGAAACAGACACTGATACGCAGTATTTT. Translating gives CASSLETDTDTQYF.

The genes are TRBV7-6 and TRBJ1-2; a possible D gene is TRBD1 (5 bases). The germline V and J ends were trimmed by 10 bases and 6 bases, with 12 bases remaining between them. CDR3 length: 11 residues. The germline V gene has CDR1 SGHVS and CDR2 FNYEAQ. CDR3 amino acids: CATGTYDGYTF. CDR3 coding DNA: TGTGCCACCGGGACTTACGATGGCTACACCTTC.